The T cell receptor beta chain under discussion was sequenced for a study of tumor-infiltrating lymphocytes in primary liver carcinoma. Co-extracting RNA and DNA was done with about 20-34 mg of unsorted bulk tissue as input. Germline CDR1 reads SQVTM; CDR2 reads ANQGSEA. This CDR3 is built from 15 residues. The V end lost 8 bases, the J end lost 2 bases, and 18 bases lay between the germline ends. Regarding this clonotype: A much larger clone is a single base away; this may be a read error.

TCR beta cDNA was made from roughly 500 ng total RNA with a constant-region primer. ARM-PCR was slightly modified, and three nested multiplex PCR rounds with it gave rise to the TCR beta libraries. In the first two PCR rounds, TRBV1-TRBV30 forward primers were paired with a C-beta reverse primer, and each round lasted about 10 cycles. In TCRdb, the multiplex PCR reads were re-called with MiXCR into one record per CDR3 protein. Altogether approximately 88,000 distinct CDR3 sequences are present, 55% to 75% being singletons, with the ten largest covering around 26%. The chain couples TRBV29-1 to TRBJ2-2; D may be TRBD1 or TRBD2 (5 bases each). Sequenced sample: tumor-adjacent normal liver tissue. This clonotype was obtained from a man between 40 and 49 years old with primary liver carcinoma and hepatitis B virus infection. The CDR3 nucleotides are TGCAGCCCCGGGGCCCCGGAAGGAAACACCGGGGAGCTGTTTTTT. Its protein is CSPGAPEGNTGELFF.